The sequence of this T cell receptor beta chain was determined in a study of shared clonotypes between healthy human individuals. Study-level information: The cohort had a couple of women and a few men, ages 18 to 49.

The germline V gene encodes CDR1 MNHEY and CDR2 SVGAGI. V lost 8 bases, J lost 4 bases, and 12 bases lay in between. There are 13 residues in the CDR3. Adult Caucasians living in Nashville, Tennessee made up all of the donors. An assay was performed, and its level was deep. Each subset's genomic DNA was split evenly across several immunoSEQ plates. The repertoire was sequenced with immunoSEQ multiplex PCR; TCRdb's copy has only in-frame clones and lacks some. The repertoire consists of about 490,000 clones, with 60% to 80% occurring once and the leading ten covering about 12%. This TCR came from a woman in her thirties or forties in good health. Some clones in this sample may be carry-over from other donors' samples. This chain links TRBV6-5 with TRBJ1-5, with unresolved D. Sequenced sample: PBMCs. For the CDR3, the DNA is TGTGCCAGCGGGCAGGACTCAAATCAGCCCCAGCATTTT. Translation: CASGQDSNQPQHF.